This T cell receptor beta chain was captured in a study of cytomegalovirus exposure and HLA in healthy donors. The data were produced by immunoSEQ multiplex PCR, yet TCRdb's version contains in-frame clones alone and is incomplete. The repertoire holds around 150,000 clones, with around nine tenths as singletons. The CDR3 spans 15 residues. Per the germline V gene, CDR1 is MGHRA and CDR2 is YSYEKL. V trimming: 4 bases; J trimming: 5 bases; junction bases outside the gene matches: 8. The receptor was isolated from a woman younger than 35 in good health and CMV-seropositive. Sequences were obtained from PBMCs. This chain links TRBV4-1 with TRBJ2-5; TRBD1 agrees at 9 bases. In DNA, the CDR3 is TGCGCCAGCAGCCCTCAGAGGACAGGGGACGAGACCCAGTACTTC. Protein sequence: CASSPQRTGDETQYF.